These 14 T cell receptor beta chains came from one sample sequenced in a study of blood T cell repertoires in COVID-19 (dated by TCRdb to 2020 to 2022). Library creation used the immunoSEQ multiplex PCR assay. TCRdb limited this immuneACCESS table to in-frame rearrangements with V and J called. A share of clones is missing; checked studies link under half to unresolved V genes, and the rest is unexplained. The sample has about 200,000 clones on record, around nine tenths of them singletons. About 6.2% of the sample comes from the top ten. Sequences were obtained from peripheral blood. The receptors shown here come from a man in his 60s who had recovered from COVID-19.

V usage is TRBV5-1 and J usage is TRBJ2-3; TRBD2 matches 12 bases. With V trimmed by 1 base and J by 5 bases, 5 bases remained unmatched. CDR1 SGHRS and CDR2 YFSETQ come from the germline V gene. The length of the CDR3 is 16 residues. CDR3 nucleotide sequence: TGCGCCAGCAGCTTGAGGACTAGCGGGATTGGAGATACGCAGTATTTT. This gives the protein CASSLRTSGIGDTQYF. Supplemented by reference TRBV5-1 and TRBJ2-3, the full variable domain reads KAGVTQTPRYLIKTRGQQVTLSCSPISGHRSVSWYQQTPGQGLQFLFEYFSETQRNKGNFPGRFSGRQFSNSRSEMNVSTLELGDSALYLCASSLRTSGIGDTQYFGPGTRLTVL.

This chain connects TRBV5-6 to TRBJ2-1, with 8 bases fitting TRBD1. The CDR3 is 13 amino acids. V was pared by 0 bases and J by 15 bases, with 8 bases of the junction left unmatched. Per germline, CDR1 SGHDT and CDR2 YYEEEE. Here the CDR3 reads CASSLERTGFGFF. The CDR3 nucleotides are TGTGCCAGCAGCTTGGAAAGGACAGGGTTTGGGTTCTTC.

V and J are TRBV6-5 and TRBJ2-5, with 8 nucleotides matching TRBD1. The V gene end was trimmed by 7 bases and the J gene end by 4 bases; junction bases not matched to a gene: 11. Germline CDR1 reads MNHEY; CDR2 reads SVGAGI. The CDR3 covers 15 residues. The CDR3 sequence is CASNPTGVRGETQYF. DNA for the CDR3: TGTGCCAGCAATCCGACAGGGGTCAGGGGAGAGACCCAGTACTTC.

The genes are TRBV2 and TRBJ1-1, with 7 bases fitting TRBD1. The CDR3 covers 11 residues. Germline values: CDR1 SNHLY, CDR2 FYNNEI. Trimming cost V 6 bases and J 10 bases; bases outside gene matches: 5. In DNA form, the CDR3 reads TGTGCCAGCAGCTCCCAGGGGGGAGCTTTCTTT. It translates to CASSSQGGAFF.

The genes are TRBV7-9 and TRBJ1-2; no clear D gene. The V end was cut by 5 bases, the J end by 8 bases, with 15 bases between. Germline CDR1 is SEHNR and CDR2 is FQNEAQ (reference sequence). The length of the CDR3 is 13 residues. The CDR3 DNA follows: TGTGCCAGCAGCAGACGACTGGGTTACGGCTACACCTTC. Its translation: CASSRRLGYGYTF.

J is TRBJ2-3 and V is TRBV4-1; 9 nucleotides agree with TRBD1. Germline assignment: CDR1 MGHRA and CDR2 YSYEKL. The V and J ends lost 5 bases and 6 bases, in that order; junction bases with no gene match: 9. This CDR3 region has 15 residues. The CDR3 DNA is TGCGCCAGCAGCTATGGACAGGGGAACTGGGATACGCAGTATTTT. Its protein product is CASSYGQGNWDTQYF.

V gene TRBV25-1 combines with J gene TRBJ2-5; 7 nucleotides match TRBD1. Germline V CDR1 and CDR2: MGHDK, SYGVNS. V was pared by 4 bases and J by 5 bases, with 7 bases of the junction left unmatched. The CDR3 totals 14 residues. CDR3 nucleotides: TGTGCCAGCAGTGGAACAGGGGAAAAGGAGACCCAGTACTTC. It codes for CASSGTGEKETQYF.

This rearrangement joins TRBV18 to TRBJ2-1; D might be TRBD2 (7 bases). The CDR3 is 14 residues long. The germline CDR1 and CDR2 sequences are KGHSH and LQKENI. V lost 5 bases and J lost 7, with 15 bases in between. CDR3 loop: CASSSGAGVNEQFF. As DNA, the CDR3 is TGTGCCAGCTCATCAGGGGCGGGGGTAAATGAGCAGTTCTTC.

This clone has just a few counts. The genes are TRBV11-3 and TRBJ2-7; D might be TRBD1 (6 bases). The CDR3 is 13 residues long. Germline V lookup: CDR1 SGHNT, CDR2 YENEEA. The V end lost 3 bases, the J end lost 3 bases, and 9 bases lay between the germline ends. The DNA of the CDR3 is TGTGCCAGCAGCTTCGGGACATTCTACGAGCAGTACTTC. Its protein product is CASSFGTFYEQYF.

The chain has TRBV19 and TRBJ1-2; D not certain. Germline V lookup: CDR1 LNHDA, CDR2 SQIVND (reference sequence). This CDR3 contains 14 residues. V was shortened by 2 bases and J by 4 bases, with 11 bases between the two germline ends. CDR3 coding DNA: TGTGCCAGTAGTATACGAGACAATCCCTATGGCTACACCTTC. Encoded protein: CASSIRDNPYGYTF.

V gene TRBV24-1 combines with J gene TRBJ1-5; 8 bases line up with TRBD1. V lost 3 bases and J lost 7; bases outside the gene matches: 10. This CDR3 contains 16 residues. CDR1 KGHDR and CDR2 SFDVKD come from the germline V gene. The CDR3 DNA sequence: TGTGCCACCAGTGATGGGGCCGACAGGGGAGGACAGCCCCAGCATTTT. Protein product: CATSDGADRGGQPQHF.

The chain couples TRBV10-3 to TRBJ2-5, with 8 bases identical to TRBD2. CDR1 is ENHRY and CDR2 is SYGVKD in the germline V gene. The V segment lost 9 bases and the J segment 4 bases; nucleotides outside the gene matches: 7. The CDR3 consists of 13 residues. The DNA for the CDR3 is TGTGCCATTGGGGCCGGGGGGGTAGAGACCCAGTACTTC. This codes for CAIGAGGVETQYF.

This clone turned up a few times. Written as DNA, the CDR3 is TGTGCCTGGAACAGGGCCGAGAACACTGAAGCTTTCTTT. It encodes CAWNRAENTEAFF. The V call is TRBV30, the J call TRBJ1-1, with D possibly matching TRBD1 (6 bases). The V gene's germline CDR1 is GTSNPN and CDR2 SVGIG (reference sequence). The ends were cut back, 4 bases at V and 1 base at J, with 10 bases in the middle. The CDR3 is 13 amino acids.

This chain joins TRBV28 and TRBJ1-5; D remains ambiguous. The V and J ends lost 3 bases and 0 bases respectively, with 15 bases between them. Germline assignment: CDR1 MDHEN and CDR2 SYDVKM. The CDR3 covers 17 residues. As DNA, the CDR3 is TGTGCCAGCAGTTTCCCCCCAAGACACGATAGCAATCAGCCCCAGCATTTT. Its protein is CASSFPPRHDSNQPQHF.